The clone carrying this T cell receptor beta chain occurred many times. The data originate from a study of blood T cell repertoires in COVID-19. Study summary: The cDNA or gDNA used as material had been derived from T cells, B-cell-depleted T cells, or PBMCs.

In germline, CDR1 is SGHNT, CDR2 YENEEA. The CDR3 has 14 residues. V gave up 4 bases and J gave up 7 bases; unmatched junction bases: 4. Study processing details: Reference gene primers were amplified, and this amplification served to estimate nucleated cell counts. The repertoire was sequenced with immunoSEQ multiplex PCR; TCRdb's copy has only in-frame clones and lacks some. V, J and clone size are those of that table, while D and trimming were read from the DNA. The sample consists of about 210,000 clones, 81% of them appearing once. Adults between roughly 18 and 89 years of age took part from some 25 US areas.

J is TRBJ1-6 and V is TRBV11-3; 7 nucleotides match TRBD1. This clonotype was sampled from a woman aged 45 to 65 with acute COVID-19. Input material: PBMCs or T cells enriched from blood (not recorded which). CDR3 amino acids: CASSWGQLNSPLHF. CDR3 nucleotides: TGTGCCAGCAGCTGGGGACAGCTCAATTCACCCCTCCACTTT.